Presented here are 20 T cell receptor beta chains from one specimen sequenced in a study of T cell responses to AZD1222 COVID-19 vaccine. The assay was immunoSEQ multiplex PCR, and TCRdb's table has in-frame clones only and misses some. Altogether tens of thousands of clones are present, around nine tenths being singletons, with the ten largest covering about 12%. The input for sequencing was peripheral blood, taken 28 days after the second AZD1222 dose. These receptors originate from an adult who received the AZD1222 COVID-19 vaccine.

V is TRBV6-5 and J is TRBJ1-4; 8 bases match TRBD1. Germline CDR1 is MNHEY and CDR2 is SVGAGI. The CDR3 runs to 14 residues. V was clipped by 6 bases and J by 9 bases; unmatched bases: 9. The CDR3 DNA reads TGTGCCAGCAGCCAAGACAGGGGCTCCCAAAAACTGTTTTTT. Encoded protein: CASSQDRGSQKLFF.

This chain joins TRBV10-2 and TRBJ1-4, with D uncertain. The CDR3 spans 17 residues. The V end was cut by 6 bases, the J end by 4 bases, with 21 bases between. Germline assignment: CDR1 WSHSY and CDR2 SAAADI. This CDR3 reads CASSGELAGVLNEKLFF. DNA for the CDR3: TGCGCCAGCAGCGGCGAGCTTGCCGGGGTCCTTAATGAAAAACTGTTTTTT.

For this clone: A junction boundary mismatches the germline segment, possibly from a read error. The chain carries TRBV2 and TRBJ2-5; D possibly corresponds to TRBD2 (6 bases). The CDR3 loop spans 14 amino acids. Germline V gives CDR1 SNHLY, CDR2 FYNNEI. The CDR3 DNA is TGTGCCAGCAGGGAAGCGGGCCACACGGAGACCCAGTACTTC. As protein: CASREAGHTETQYF.

The chain combines TRBV27 with TRBJ2-2; 14 bases match TRBD2. The CDR3 extends over 15 amino acids. After removal of 6 bases from V and 6 bases from J, the junction contained 3 bases not matched to a gene. Germline-derived CDR1 and CDR2 are MNHEY and SMNVEV (reference sequence). The CDR3 nucleotides read TGTGCCAGCAGACCGGGACTAGCGGGAGCCGGGGAGCTGTTTTTT. It encodes CASRPGLAGAGELFF.

The chain recombines TRBV29-1 with TRBJ1-4; D not certain. Germline CDR1 and CDR2: SQVTM and ANQGSEA. Deletions cut 6 bases from V and 0 bases from J, with 8 bases between. The CDR3 is made up of 13 amino acids. CDR3 protein: CSVEEATNEKLFF. The CDR3 DNA sequence: TGCAGCGTGGAGGAAGCAACTAATGAAAAACTGTTTTTT.

The J gene is TRBJ1-2, the V gene TRBV12-3 or TRBV12-4; D unresolved. V lost 0 bases and J 8 bases, leaving 10 bases between the germline ends. The CDR3 extends over 13 amino acids. The CDR3 sequence is CASSLAVGQGYTF. CDR3 coding DNA: TGTGCCAGCAGTTTAGCGGTCGGTCAAGGCTACACCTTC.

The V and J genes are TRBV7-2 and TRBJ2-7, with TRBD2 matching over 12 bases. The V gene's germline CDR1 is SGHTA and CDR2 FQGNSA. Trimming removed 5 bases from V and 0 bases from J; junction bases left unmatched: 8. The CDR3 sequence is 17 residues long. CDR3 DNA: TGTGCCAGCAGCAGAGGGACTAGCGGGTCCTACTCCTACGAGCAGTACTTC. Encoded protein: CASSRGTSGSYSYEQYF.

To note about this clone: At one boundary the junction diverges from the germline segment, which might be a read error. The chain couples TRBV7-8 to TRBJ1-1; TRBD1 is a possible D gene (5 bases). Germline V gene data show CDR1 as SGHVS and CDR2 as FQNEAQ. The CDR3 consists of 13 residues. Written as DNA, the CDR3 is TGTGCCAGCAGCACGGAAGATGGGAGAGGGGCGGCCTTT. It specifies CASSTEDGRGAAF.

The chain has TRBV5-1 and TRBJ2-3, with D perhaps matching TRBD2 (5 bases). V lost 3 bases and J 5 bases, leaving 13 bases between the germline ends. The CDR3 contains 14 residues. The germline gives CDR1 SGHRS, CDR2 YFSETQ. This CDR3 reads CASSSDAGGDTQYF. CDR3 in DNA: TGCGCCAGCAGCTCGGACGCGGGTGGAGATACGCAGTATTTT.

The rearrangement links TRBV19 to TRBJ1-2; D is undetermined. Looked up from germline, CDR1 is LNHDA and CDR2 is SQIVND (reference sequence). The CDR3 spans 13 residues. V lost 3 bases, J lost 8 bases, and 13 bases lay in between. CDR3 nucleotides: TGTGCCAGTAGTATCGAGTCAACGCGGGGCTACACCTTC. Translating it yields CASSIESTRGYTF.

The chain joins TRBV7-3 to TRBJ2-7; no definite D call. This CDR3 spans 16 amino acids. Trimming pared 1 base from V and 0 bases from J, leaving 13 bases between. Germline V gene lookup returns CDR1 SGHTA and CDR2 FQGTGA. The CDR3 is CASSLICGIRSYEQYF. CDR3 in DNA: TGTGCCAGCAGCTTAATTTGTGGGATTCGCTCCTACGAGCAGTACTTC.

The V call is TRBV27, the J call TRBJ2-6; D uncertain. Germline V gene sequence: CDR1 MNHEY, CDR2 SMNVEV (reference sequence). This CDR3 region has 13 residues. Deletions cut 7 bases from V and 0 bases from J, with 4 bases between. DNA of the CDR3: TGTGCCAGCATGAGCTCTGGGGCCAACGTCCTGACTTTC. Residues: CASMSSGANVLTF.

The chain employs TRBV5-4 and TRBJ1-1, with 7 positions matching TRBD1. V shed 0 bases, J shed 5 bases, and the junction held 4 bases outside the gene matches. The germline V gene has CDR1 SGHNT and CDR2 YYREEE (reference sequence). This CDR3 is 14 amino acids long. The CDR3 sequence is CASSLDRGRTEAFF. In nucleotides, the CDR3 is TGTGCCAGCAGCTTGGACAGGGGAAGGACTGAAGCTTTCTTT.

The gene calls are TRBV18 and TRBJ1-1; 7 nucleotides match TRBD1. V shed 0 bases, J shed 6 bases, and the junction held 4 bases outside the gene matches. CDR3 size: 14 residues. Germline V gene data show CDR1 as KGHSH and CDR2 as LQKENI. CDR3 region: CASSPPRQGAEAFF. CDR3 nucleotide sequence: TGTGCCAGCTCACCACCCCGACAGGGTGCTGAAGCTTTCTTT.

The chain has TRBV6-6 and TRBJ1-5; D gene uncertain. V was trimmed by 4 bases and J by 0 bases, leaving 7 bases between them. The CDR3 covers 14 residues. Germline V gene lookup returns CDR1 MNHNY and CDR2 SVGAGI (reference sequence). The CDR3 DNA follows: TGTGCCAGCAGTTCCGGACGTAGCAATCAGCCCCAGCATTTT. It codes for CASSSGRSNQPQHF.

This clone was seen just once. The chain has TRBV27 and TRBJ2-3, with D perhaps matching TRBD1 (6 bases). Between the trimmed V and J ends, which lost 0 bases and 5 bases, there was a span of 9 bases. Germline V lookup: CDR1 MNHEY, CDR2 SMNVEV (reference sequence). The CDR3 covers 14 residues. The CDR3 DNA sequence: TGTGCCAGCAGTTTATCGTCCAGGGGAGATACGCAGTATTTT. Residues: CASSLSSRGDTQYF.

The V gene is TRBV18, the J gene TRBJ2-7, with a weak D call TRBD2 (5 bases). V was clipped by 3 bases and J by 6 bases, with 15 bases between them. CDR3 length equals 14 residues. CDR1 is KGHSH and CDR2 is LQKENI in the germline V gene. The CDR3 here is CASSPPGETAEQYF. CDR3 DNA: TGTGCCAGCTCACCTCCTGGGGAGACGGCCGAGCAGTACTTC.

This chain links TRBV28 with TRBJ1-5, with D unclear. Between the trimmed V and J ends, which lost 6 bases and 5 bases, there was a span of 8 bases. Germline CDR1 MDHEN, CDR2 SYDVKM. This CDR3 is built from 12 residues. This CDR3 is CASRRTDQPQHF. In nucleotides, the CDR3 is TGTGCCAGCAGGCGGACGGATCAGCCCCAGCATTTT.

The DNA for the CDR3 is TGTGCCAGCAGCTTAGAGGGGACAGGGATGAATGAGCAGTTCTTC. Residues: CASSLEGTGMNEQFF. The chain carries TRBV7-9 and TRBJ2-1; 9 nucleotides line up with TRBD1. Germline values: CDR1 SEHNR, CDR2 FQNEAQ (reference sequence). The V segment lost 1 base and the J segment 7 bases; nucleotides outside the gene matches: 5. This CDR3 has 15 residues. The full variable domain, rest sourced from reference TRBV7-9 and TRBJ2-1, is DTGVSQNPRHKITKRGQNVTFRCDPISEHNRLYWYRQTLGQGPEFLTYFQNEAQLEKSRLLSDRFSAERPKGSFSTLEIQRTEQGDSAMYLCASSLEGTGMNEQFFGPGTRLTVL.

The genes are TRBV5-4 and TRBJ2-7; D might be TRBD2 (6 bases). The CDR3 consists of 15 residues. Germline-derived CDR1 and CDR2 are SGHNT and YYREEE (reference sequence). V was shortened by 0 bases and J by 7 bases, with 17 bases between the two germline ends. In DNA form, the CDR3 reads TGTGCCAGCAGCTTGGGGACGGCGTCTGCGGGGGAGCAGTACTTC. Translated: CASSLGTASAGEQYF.